This T cell receptor (beta chain) was profiled in a study (dated by TCRdb to the mid-2010s). This clonotype was recorded a few times. It lacks a known antigen. The input lacks base qualities; no much larger clone sits a single base away. The library was built by means of RT-PCR. Sequenced using an Illumina MiSeq. The raw public reads went through TCRdb reprocessing: fastp at Q25, MiXCR clone calling, in-frame beta chains kept. Rows are combined by CDR3 protein, so each entry shows the most common genes and DNA. Across this sample there are about 680,000 distinct CDR3 sequences, with approximately 14% seen only once. 3.6% of the sample lies in the top ten. The germline V gene yields SNHLY for CDR1 and FYNNEI for CDR2. The CDR3 sequence holds 13 residues, the cysteine and phenylalanine included. Kept here is only the CDR3 DNA, which spans 39 bases and is read in frame from base 1. V and J lose 6 bases and 0 bases, and a span of 7 bases separates them.

This sequence uses TRBV2 and TRBJ2-3; the D gene is not confidently resolved. The specimen was memory CD4+ T cells from blood. The TCR comes from a female donor in good health, serving as a healthy control. The CDR3 region reads CASRDTSTDTQYF. The nucleotides read TGTGCCAGCAGGGATACTAGCACAGATACGCAGTATTTT.